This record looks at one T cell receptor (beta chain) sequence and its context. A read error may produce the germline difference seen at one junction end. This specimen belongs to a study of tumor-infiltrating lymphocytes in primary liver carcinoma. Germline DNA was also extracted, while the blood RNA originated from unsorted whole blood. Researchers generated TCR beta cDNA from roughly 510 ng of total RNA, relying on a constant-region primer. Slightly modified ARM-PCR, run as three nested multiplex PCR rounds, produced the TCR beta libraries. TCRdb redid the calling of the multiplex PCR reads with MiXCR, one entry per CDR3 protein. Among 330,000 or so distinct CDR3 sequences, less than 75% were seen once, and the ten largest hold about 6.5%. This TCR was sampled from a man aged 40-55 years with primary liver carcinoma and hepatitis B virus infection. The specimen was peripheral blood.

CDR3 DNA: TGTGCCAGCAGTTTAGGAGCACTAGCGTGTTTGGAGACCCAGTACTTC. Residues: CASSLGALACLETQYF. The genes are TRBV11-2 and TRBJ2-5; 7 bases line up with TRBD2. Germline V gives CDR1 SGHAT, CDR2 FQNNGV. This CDR3 has 16 amino acids.